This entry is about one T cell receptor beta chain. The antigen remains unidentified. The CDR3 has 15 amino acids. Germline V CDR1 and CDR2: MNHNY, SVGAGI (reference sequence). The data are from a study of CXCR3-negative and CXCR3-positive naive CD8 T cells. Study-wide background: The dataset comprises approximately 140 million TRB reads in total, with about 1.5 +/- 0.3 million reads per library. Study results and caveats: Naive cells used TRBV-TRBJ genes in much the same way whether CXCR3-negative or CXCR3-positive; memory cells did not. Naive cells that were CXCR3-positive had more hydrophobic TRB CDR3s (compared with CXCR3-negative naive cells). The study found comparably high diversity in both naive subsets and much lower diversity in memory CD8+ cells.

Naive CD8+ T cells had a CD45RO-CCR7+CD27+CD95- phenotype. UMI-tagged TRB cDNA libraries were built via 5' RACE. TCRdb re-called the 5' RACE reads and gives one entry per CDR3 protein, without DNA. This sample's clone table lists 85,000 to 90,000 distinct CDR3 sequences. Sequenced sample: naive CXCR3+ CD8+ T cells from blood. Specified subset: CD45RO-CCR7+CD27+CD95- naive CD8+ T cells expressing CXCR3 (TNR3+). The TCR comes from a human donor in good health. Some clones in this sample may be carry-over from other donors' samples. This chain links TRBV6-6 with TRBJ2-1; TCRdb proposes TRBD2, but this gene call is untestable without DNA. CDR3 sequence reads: CASTALAGAYNEQFF.